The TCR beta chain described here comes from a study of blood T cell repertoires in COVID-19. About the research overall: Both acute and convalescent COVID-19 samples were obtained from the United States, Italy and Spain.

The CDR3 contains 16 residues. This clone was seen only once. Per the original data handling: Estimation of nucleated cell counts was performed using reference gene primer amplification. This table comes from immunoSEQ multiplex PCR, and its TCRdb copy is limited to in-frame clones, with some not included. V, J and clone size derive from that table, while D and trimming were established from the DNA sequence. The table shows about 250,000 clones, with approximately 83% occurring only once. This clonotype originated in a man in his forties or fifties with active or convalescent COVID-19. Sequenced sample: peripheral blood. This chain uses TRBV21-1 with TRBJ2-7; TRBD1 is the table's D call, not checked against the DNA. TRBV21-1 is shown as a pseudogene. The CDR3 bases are TGTGCCAGCAGGGACAGGGCCGGGGGACTTTCCTACGAGCAGTACTTC. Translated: CASRDRAGGLSYEQYF.